A single sample is the source of the 9 T cell receptor beta chains below, sequenced in a study of control samples from healthy donors and cancer patients (dated by TCRdb to about 2020). The receptor library was made with the immunoSEQ multiplex PCR assay. TCRdb took over this immuneACCESS table, retaining in-frame rearrangements with V and J assigned. Such tables are incomplete; in checked studies, under half of the missing clones stem from an unresolved V gene, and the remainder is unexplained. Here the sample has roughly 73,000 clones; approximately 92% occur a single time. The top ten clonotypes cover about 5.6% of the sample. Specimen: blood. The receptors shown here come from a woman aged 60-75 years in good health.

The chain joins TRBV6-1 to TRBJ1-1; 9 positions match TRBD1. In germline, CDR1 is MNHNS, CDR2 SASEGT. CDR3 length: 16 amino acids. The trim removed 3 bases at V and 0 bases at J, leaving 5 bases unmatched. In DNA, the CDR3 is TGTGCCAGCAGTGACAAACAGGGGGCAATGAACACTGAAGCTTTCTTT. Its protein product is CASSDKQGAMNTEAFF.

The chain has TRBV10-3 and TRBJ2-3; 10 nucleotides align to TRBD2. V shed 0 bases and J 4 bases; nucleotides not matched to a gene: 4. Germline CDR1 ENHRY, CDR2 SYGVKD. The CDR3 is made up of 16 amino acids. The CDR3 reads CAISESASGSADTQYF. Here the CDR3 DNA reads TGTGCCATCAGTGAGTCTGCTAGCGGGAGTGCAGATACGCAGTATTTT.

V and J are TRBV7-8 and TRBJ2-2; perhaps TRBD2 as D (5 bases). Germline CDR1 reads SGHVS; CDR2 reads FQNEAQ. The length of the CDR3 is 15 residues. V was cut by 7 bases and J by 2 bases, with 14 bases left in between. The CDR3 spells CASNIRGVNTGELFF. In DNA, the CDR3 is TGTGCCAGCAACATCCGGGGAGTCAACACCGGGGAGCTGTTTTTT.

The chain couples TRBV6-5 to TRBJ1-5; maybe TRBD1 (6 bases). V was pared by 4 bases and J by 0 bases, with 10 bases between. The CDR3 loop spans 15 amino acids. From germline, CDR1 is MNHEY and CDR2 SVGAGI. The CDR3: CASSLTGSSNQPQHF. The DNA of the CDR3 is TGTGCCAGCAGTTTGACAGGTTCTAGCAATCAGCCCCAGCATTTT.

The genes are TRBV28 and TRBJ2-7, with a tentative D call TRBD1 (5 bases). The V end was cut by 5 bases, the J end by 3 bases, with 14 bases between. CDR3 length: 14 amino acids. Germline-derived CDR1 and CDR2 are MDHEN and SYDVKM. CDR3 sequence (DNA): TGTGCCAGCAGTACCACAGGTAGATTCTACGAGCAGTACTTC. Protein sequence: CASSTTGRFYEQYF.

The V call is TRBV7-3, the J call TRBJ2-3; TRBD2 aligns across 8 bases. Germline CDR1 SGHTA, CDR2 FQGTGA. The V segment lost 6 bases and the J segment 4 bases; nucleotides outside the gene matches: 9. The CDR3 runs to 15 residues. CDR3 amino acids: CASSKAGVGSDTQYF. The CDR3 region has the DNA TGTGCCAGCAGTAAAGCGGGAGTGGGCTCAGATACGCAGTATTTT.

This clone was seen a single time. The chain couples TRBV30 to TRBJ1-3; D remains unclear. In germline, CDR1 is GTSNPN, CDR2 SVGIG (reference sequence). The CDR3 loop spans 13 amino acids. Trimming removed 5 bases at V and 1 base at J, with 9 bases between. CDR3 loop: CAWGLLSGNTIYF. CDR3 coding DNA: TGTGCCTGGGGGCTGTTATCTGGAAACACCATATATTTT.

The chain carries TRBV30 and TRBJ2-1; 7 nucleotides agree with TRBD2. Per the germline V gene, CDR1 is GTSNPN and CDR2 is SVGIG (reference sequence). The CDR3 is made up of 18 amino acids. After removal of 0 bases from V and 5 bases from J, the junction contained 16 bases not matched to a gene. The DNA of the CDR3 is TGTGCCTGGAGTGTAAGGATGAAGTGGGCGGGGGAAAACAATGAGCAGTTCTTC. Amino acid sequence: CAWSVRMKWAGENNEQFF.

This clone was recorded once. The chain has TRBV3-1 (or the pseudogene TRBV3-2) and TRBJ1-2, with D maybe TRBD1 (6 bases). The CDR3 is 16 residues long. The germline V and J ends were trimmed by 3 bases and 5 bases, with 19 bases remaining between them. Germline V CDR1 and CDR2: LGHDT, YNNKEL (reference sequence). The CDR3 sequence is CASSQGQGTGLYGYTF. CDR3 nucleotide sequence: TGTGCCAGCAGCCAGGGGCAGGGGACCGGCCTATATGGCTACACCTTC.